A single sample gave rise to the 30 T cell receptor beta chains below, sequenced in a study of OX40 agonist ivuxolimab in advanced cancers. Some clones are missing from TCRdb's copy, which holds only in-frame ones; the method was immunoSEQ multiplex PCR. The sample holds tens of thousands of clones, about 83% seen once. Sequenced material: CD4+ or CD8+ T cells sorted from blood, taken in a trial of the OX40 agonist ivuxolimab. All receptors derive from an adult with an advanced solid tumor such as melanoma, head and neck, liver or kidney cancer.

The rearrangement joins TRBV6-5 to TRBJ2-3; D is unclear. From germline, CDR1 is MNHEY and CDR2 SVGAGI. This CDR3 is 12 amino acids long. Trimming stripped 4 bases from V and 2 bases from J, with 4 bases between. Here the CDR3 reads CASSLYTDTQYF. The CDR3 region has the DNA TGTGCCAGCAGTTTATACACAGATACGCAGTATTTT.

The rearrangement uses TRBV30 and TRBJ2-1; TRBD2 aligns across 14 bases. J was trimmed by 2 bases and V by 2 bases; bases with no gene match: 5. Germline CDR1 and CDR2: GTSNPN and SVGIG (reference sequence). The CDR3 covers 17 residues. CDR3 sequence: CAWSSRLAGGTYNEQFF. The CDR3 DNA follows: TGTGCCTGGAGTTCCCGACTAGCGGGAGGGACCTACAATGAGCAGTTCTTC.

As to this clone: One end of the junction does not line up with germline, which may come from a read error. V and J are TRBV15 and TRBJ2-5; TRBD2 might be the D (6 bases). Germline-derived CDR1 and CDR2 are LNHNV and YYDKDF (reference sequence). This CDR3 spans 15 amino acids. The CDR3 reads CAISREAGIQETQYF. CDR3 in DNA: TGTGCCATCAGCAGAGAGGCGGGGATCCAAGAGACCCAGTACTTC.

The gene calls are TRBV6-5 and TRBJ2-1; 7 positions agree with TRBD2. J gave up 3 bases and V 2 bases, and 4 bases lay outside the gene matches. CDR1 and CDR2 from the germline V gene are MNHEY and SVGAGI. The CDR3 consists of 15 residues. CDR3 sequence: CASSYGLAVYNEQFF. In DNA form, the CDR3 reads TGTGCCAGCAGTTACGGGCTAGCGGTCTACAATGAGCAGTTCTTC.

This clone was seen just once. The chain couples TRBV2 to TRBJ2-3; 8 nucleotides align to TRBD1. Losses at the gene ends were 2 bases for V and 2 bases for J; bases not matched to a gene: 6. In germline, CDR1 is SNHLY, CDR2 FYNNEI. The CDR3 spans 16 residues. The CDR3 DNA sequence: TGTGCCAGCAGTGAACGGGACAGGCAAATCACAGATACGCAGTATTTT. This codes for CASSERDRQITDTQYF.

The chain combines TRBV30 with TRBJ2-1; 7 positions match TRBD2. The CDR3 is 16 amino acids. The V and J ends lost 4 bases and 1 base, in that order; junction bases with no gene match: 10. The germline V gene has CDR1 GTSNPN and CDR2 SVGIG (reference sequence). The CDR3 sequence: CAWIESGTTSYNEQFF. The CDR3 DNA sequence: TGTGCCTGGATCGAAAGCGGGACGACGTCCTACAATGAGCAGTTCTTC.

The V gene is TRBV15, the J gene TRBJ1-6; no definite D call. The CDR3 totals 15 residues. Trimming stripped 0 bases from V and 3 bases from J, with 6 bases between. From germline, CDR1 is LNHNV and CDR2 YYDKDF (reference sequence). DNA for the CDR3: TGTGCCACCAGCAGAGATCTGGGCTATAATTCACCCCTCCACTTT. It codes for CATSRDLGYNSPLHF.

This clone was seen a few times. The V call is TRBV30, the J call TRBJ1-1; D not certain. The CDR3 spans 12 residues. CDR1 is GTSNPN, CDR2 SVGIG, per germline (reference sequence). Trimming shortened V by 3 bases and J by 1 base, and 6 bases separated the two germline ends. This CDR3 is CAWRDGNTEAFF. The CDR3 DNA is TGTGCCTGGAGAGATGGGAACACTGAAGCTTTCTTT.

This CDR3 is CASSLSSQGSNQPQHF. DNA of the CDR3: TGTGCCAGCAGCTTAAGCTCACAGGGCAGCAATCAGCCCCAGCATTTT. V usage is TRBV7-3 and J usage is TRBJ1-5; weak D call: TRBD1 (6 bases). V was trimmed by 1 base and J by 1 base, leaving 11 bases between them. Germline CDR1 SGHTA, CDR2 FQGTGA. The CDR3 spans 16 residues.

Only one count was recorded for this clone. The chain uses TRBV6-1 and TRBJ1-2; D is possibly TRBD1 (5 bases). Trimming shortened V by 6 bases and J by 13 bases, and 15 bases separated the two germline ends. CDR3 length: 11 amino acids. CDR1 is MNHNS and CDR2 is SASEGT in the germline V gene. The CDR3 loop reads CASRLPGGCTF. CDR3 nucleotide sequence: TGTGCCAGCAGACTTCCCGGGGGTTGCACCTTC.

This clone was picked up a small number of times. V gene TRBV7-2 combines with J gene TRBJ1-4; D is unresolved. CDR1 and CDR2 (germline): SGHTA, FQGNSA. The CDR3 loop spans 13 amino acids. V lost 2 bases and J 7 bases, leaving 8 bases between the germline ends. The DNA for the CDR3 is TGTGCCAGCAGCTTAAGGTGGGGTGAAAAACTGTTTTTT. It translates to CASSLRWGEKLFF.

By sample share, this clone is medium-sized. The same CDR3 can be traced to other DNA sequences in this sample. This chain links TRBV2 with TRBJ2-5, with TRBD2 as a possible D gene (6 bases). The CDR3 extends over 15 amino acids. Germline V CDR1 and CDR2: SNHLY, FYNNEI. Trimming removed 3 bases at V and 2 bases at J, with 13 bases between. The CDR3 is CASSDGGGGQETQYF. CDR3 DNA: TGTGCCAGCAGTGACGGGGGAGGTGGTCAAGAGACCCAGTACTTC. The whole variable domain, remainder taken from reference TRBV2 and TRBJ2-5, is EPEVTQTPSHQVTQMGQEVILRCVPISNHLYFYWYRQILGQKVEFLVSFYNNEISEKSEIFDDQFSVERPDGSNFTLKIRSTKLEDSAMYFCASSDGGGGQETQYFGPGTRLLVL.

This clone has only one observation. The CDR3 reads CASSLTSGTGNEQFF. CDR3 in DNA: TGTGCCAGCAGCCTGACTAGCGGGACTGGTAATGAGCAGTTCTTC. J is TRBJ2-1 and V is TRBV11-1, with 11 bases aligning to TRBD2. The CDR3 sequence is 15 residues long. The germline V gene encodes CDR1 SGHAT and CDR2 FQDESV (reference sequence). Germline trimming cut 5 bases from V and 7 bases from J; bases unmatched to any gene: 7.

Concerning this clone itself: A far larger clone is one nucleotide away, so this likely arose from a read error. The identical CDR3 is also encoded by other nucleotide sequences in the sample. CDR3 bases: TGTGCCAGCAGCCTTCAGAACCGGGACGAGCAGTACTTC. This sequence encodes CASSLQNRDEQYF. The chain recombines TRBV5-2 with TRBJ2-7; TRBD2 is taken as the D call from the table, unchecked against the DNA. TRBV5-2 is noted as a pseudogene. This CDR3 comprises 13 residues.

V gene TRBV9 combines with J gene TRBJ2-2, with D possibly TRBD2 on 6 matching bases. The V end lost 0 bases, the J end lost 1 base, and 7 bases lay between the germline ends. Germline CDR1 reads SGDLS; CDR2 reads YYNGEE. This CDR3 comprises 15 residues. CDR3 sequence (DNA): TGTGCCAGCAGCGTAGCGGGAGTGAACACCGGGGAGCTGTTTTTT. Residues: CASSVAGVNTGELFF.

V gene TRBV16 combines with J gene TRBJ1-6; 8 nucleotides agree with TRBD1. Germline assignment: CDR1 KGHSY and CDR2 FQNENV. The trim removed 0 bases at V and 7 bases at J, leaving 2 bases unmatched. The CDR3 sequence is 15 residues long. The CDR3 loop reads CASSQSGQGNSPLHF. CDR3 DNA sequence: TGTGCCAGCAGCCAATCTGGACAGGGAAATTCACCCCTCCACTTT.

The J gene is TRBJ1-1, the V gene TRBV6-5; D call uncertain. V lost 2 bases and J 4 bases, leaving 5 bases between the germline ends. CDR3 length: 12 amino acids. Per germline, CDR1 MNHEY and CDR2 SVGAGI. CDR3 loop: CASSYEVTEAFF. For the CDR3, the DNA is TGTGCCAGCAGTTACGAGGTCACTGAAGCTTTCTTT.

The sample holds a few counts of this clone. The rearrangement links TRBV6-4 to TRBJ2-7; 10 nucleotides match TRBD1. The CDR3 length is 14 residues. Germline assignment: CDR1 MRHNA and CDR2 SNTAGT. Trimming removed 8 bases from V and 3 bases from J; junction bases left unmatched: 7. Written as DNA, the CDR3 is TGTGCCAGCCCAGGGACAGGGGCTTTCTACGAGCAGTACTTC. Translation gives CASPGTGAFYEQYF.

V and J are TRBV9 and TRBJ1-1, with 8 bases that match TRBD1. The V gene's germline CDR1 is SGDLS and CDR2 YYNGEE. Trimming took 4 bases from V and 4 from J; bases not matched to a gene: 15. The CDR3 length is 17 residues. The CDR3 here is CASSHYRDRGGSTEAFF. In DNA, the CDR3 is TGTGCCAGCAGCCATTACCGAGACAGGGGTGGAAGCACTGAAGCTTTCTTT.

This clone came up a few times. The chain carries TRBV7-8 and TRBJ1-3; D is unresolved. The germline CDR1 and CDR2 sequences are SGHVS and FQNEAQ. This CDR3 has 15 residues. The V gene lost 1 base and the J gene lost 4 bases, with 11 bases spanning the gap. The CDR3 is CASSLGVGLGNTIYF. The CDR3 nucleotides read TGTGCCAGCAGCTTAGGGGTCGGTCTGGGAAACACCATATATTTT.

J is TRBJ1-2 and V is TRBV6-1, with D tentatively TRBD1 (6 bases). CDR3 length: 14 residues. Germline V gene sequence: CDR1 MNHNS, CDR2 SASEGT. Trimming shortened V by 1 base and J by 5 bases, and 11 bases separated the two germline ends. The CDR3 bases are TGTGCCAGCAGTGAAGGCAGGGGCTGGTATGGCTACACCTTC. This gives the protein CASSEGRGWYGYTF.

The V gene is TRBV13, the J gene TRBJ2-7; D may be TRBD1 or TRBD2 (7 bases each). Trimming took off 4 bases at V and 5 bases at J, with 18 bases between the two ends. The CDR3 length is 15 residues. The germline V gene has CDR1 PRHDT and CDR2 FYEKMQ (reference sequence). This chain's CDR3 is CASSWSGDSTDEQYF. The CDR3 DNA sequence: TGTGCCAGCAGCTGGAGCGGGGACAGTACGGACGAGCAGTACTTC.

V and J are TRBV4-1 and TRBJ2-7, with D tentatively TRBD1 (5 bases). This CDR3 is built from 15 residues. Germline values: CDR1 MGHRA, CDR2 YSYEKL. Between the trimmed V and J ends, which lost 1 base and 2 bases, there was a span of 12 bases. This CDR3 reads CASSQGQGFTYEQYF. The CDR3 nucleotides read TGCGCCAGCAGCCAAGGGCAGGGATTTACCTACGAGCAGTACTTC.

The chain uses TRBV13 and TRBJ2-1, with a possible D match to TRBD1 (6 bases). Germline CDR1 reads PRHDT; CDR2 reads FYEKMQ (reference sequence). The CDR3 consists of 14 residues. V was shortened by 3 bases and J by 4 bases, with 10 bases between the two germline ends. The CDR3 spells CASSFQGGYNEQFF. In DNA, the CDR3 is TGTGCCAGCAGCTTCCAAGGGGGATACAATGAGCAGTTCTTC.

The gene calls are TRBV5-1 and TRBJ2-1, with a weak D call TRBD1 (5 bases). V was shortened by 5 bases and J by 4 bases, with 10 bases between the two germline ends. This CDR3 contains 13 residues. Germline CDR1 SGHRS, CDR2 YFSETQ. CDR3 DNA: TGCGCCAGCAGTCAGGACAATTACAATGAGCAGTTCTTC. The encoded protein is CASSQDNYNEQFF.

The chain carries TRBV7-9 and TRBJ2-1; D is perhaps TRBD2 (6 bases). The CDR3 totals 12 residues. Trimming stripped 5 bases from V and 9 bases from J, with 11 bases between. Germline CDR1 is SEHNR and CDR2 is FQNEAQ (reference sequence). CDR3 DNA sequence: TGTGCCAGCAGCCCGGGACTGCTTGAGCAGTTCTTC. Protein: CASSPGLLEQFF.

This chain links TRBV19 with TRBJ2-5; TRBD1 aligns across 7 bases. V lost 6 bases, J lost 4 bases, and 11 bases stayed unmatched. Per the germline V gene, CDR1 is LNHDA and CDR2 is SQIVND (reference sequence). The CDR3 extends over 15 amino acids. This CDR3 reads CASSGTVRAAETQYF. In nucleotides, the CDR3 is TGTGCCAGTAGCGGGACAGTGAGGGCGGCAGAGACCCAGTACTTC.

This chain links TRBV5-5 with TRBJ2-7, with 14 bases matching TRBD2. The CDR3 is 18 amino acids. J was trimmed by 4 bases and V by 4 bases; bases with no gene match: 13. Germline CDR1 SGHKS, CDR2 YYEKEE (reference sequence). The chain's CDR3 is CASSLGLAGVDGWYEQYF. The CDR3, as DNA: TGTGCCAGCAGCCTGGGACTAGCGGGAGTCGACGGTTGGTACGAGCAGTACTTC.

This sequence joins TRBV5-6 and TRBJ2-7; 7 bases fit TRBD1. V shed 4 bases, J shed 4 bases, and the junction held 8 bases outside the gene matches. Germline V gives CDR1 SGHDT, CDR2 YYEEEE. The CDR3 runs to 14 residues. The CDR3 DNA sequence: TGTGCCAGCAGCCTGACAGGGTTGGGTTACGAGCAGTACTTC. Residues: CASSLTGLGYEQYF. The complete variable domain, with remaining parts taken from reference TRBV5-6 and TRBJ2-7, reads DAGVTQSPTHLIKTRGQQVTLRCSPKSGHDTVSWYQQALGQGPQFIFQYYEEEERQRGNFPDRFSGHQFPNYSSELNVNALLLGDSALYLCASSLTGLGYEQYFGPGTRLTVT.

The rearrangement joins TRBV28 to TRBJ2-3; 7 nucleotides line up with TRBD1. This CDR3 is 12 amino acids long. The V segment lost 6 bases and the J segment 10 bases; nucleotides outside the gene matches: 7. The germline V gene has CDR1 MDHEN and CDR2 SYDVKM. CDR3 in DNA: TGTGCCAGCAGACCGACAGGGCCGGCGCAGTATTTT. Its translation: CASRPTGPAQYF. The full variable domain, its missing parts supplied by reference TRBV28 and TRBJ2-3, is DVKVTQSSRYLVKRTGEKVFLECVQDMDHENMFWYRQDPGLGLRLIYFSYDVKMKEKGDIPEGYSVSREKKERFSLILESASTNQTSMYLCASRPTGPAQYFGPGTRLTVL.